Listed below are T cell receptor beta chains from one sample, sequenced in a study of blood T cell repertoires in COVID-19. Libraries were prepared by immunoSEQ multiplex PCR; TCRdb keeps only in-frame clonotypes and omits some of them. In the table there are about 140,000 clones, about 88% of which are singletons. Sample: peripheral blood. Every receptor here comes from a human donor in a cohort sampled during active COVID-19. Each CDR3 is given with its conserved first and last residue. A D gene is named only where the DNA matches it firmly. Only some rows state a clone size, as once, few, many or a class for expanded clones.

D gene	V gene	clone size	J gene	CDR3 DNA	CDR3 protein
TRBD2	TRBV28	-	TRBJ2-2	TGTGCCAGCAGTTTCACTAGCGGGGGGGCCGGGGAGCTGTTTTTT	CASSFTSGGAGELFF
-	TRBV7-3	-	TRBJ2-7	TGTGCCAGCAGCAAATCGGTCGAGTACGAGCAGTACTTC	CASSKSVEYEQYF
TRBD1	TRBV27	-	TRBJ1-5	TGTGCCAGCAGTCTTACAGGGGCCCGCAATCAGCCCCAGCATTTT	CASSLTGARNQPQHF
TRBD1	TRBV5-1	-	TRBJ2-1	TGCGCCAGCAGCCCACGTGGTGTACAGGGGGCACTTGGCCAGCAGTTCTTC	CASSPRGVQGALGQQFF
-	TRBV12-3/TRBV12-4	-	TRBJ2-7	TGTGCCAGCAGTTTAAGGGGCGCGGAAGAGCAGTACTTC	CASSLRGAEEQYF
-	TRBV28	-	TRBJ1-1	TGTGCCATCGAAGGCAGGTTCACTGAAGCTTTCTTT	CAIEGRFTEAFF
TRBD1	TRBV28	-	TRBJ1-1	TGTGCCAGCAAGCCCAGGGGGCAGGGAAGGACTGAAGCTTTCTTT	CASKPRGQGRTEAFF
TRBD1	TRBV10-3	-	TRBJ2-3	TGTGCCATCAGTGATTTACCGACAGGGCATGGAGGCGATACGCAGTATTTT	CAISDLPTGHGGDTQYF
TRBD1	TRBV13	-	TRBJ2-7	TGTGCCAGCAGCCGTGACAGGGAAGGGTCCTACGAGCAGTACTTC	CASSRDREGSYEQYF
TRBD1	TRBV29-1	-	TRBJ1-1	TGCAGCGCCGCACAGGGGGCGCAGGGTGAAGCTTTCTTT	CSAAQGAQGEAFF
TRBD1	TRBV6-1	once	TRBJ2-1	TGTGCCAGCAGTGACCCCCGGGGCCGGGACAGGGTGATTTATGAGCAGTTCTTC	CASSDPRGRDRVIYEQFF
-	TRBV28	-	TRBJ2-7	TGTGCCAGCAGTTTAGGAGGGTACGAGCAGTACTTC	CASSLGGYEQYF
-	TRBV18	-	TRBJ2-5	TGTGCCAGCTCACCGCCAGTCCAAGAGACCCAGTACTTC	CASSPPVQETQYF
-	TRBV7-3	-	TRBJ2-3	TGTGCCAGCAGCTCATCCCCGCGCTCTGGCACAGATACGCAGTATTTT	CASSSSPRSGTDTQYF
-	TRBV4-1	-	TRBJ2-1	TGCGCCAGCAGCCAAGCCTTTGCGGGGGCGGTTTACAATGAGCAGTTCTTC	CASSQAFAGAVYNEQFF
-	TRBV28	-	TRBJ1-3	TGTGCCAGCAGTTGGGCCGGTTACGTAAACACCATATATTTT	CASSWAGYVNTIYF
-	TRBV7-8	once	TRBJ2-2	TGTGCCAGCACCACGGTGAACACCGGGGAGCTGTTTTTT	CASTTVNTGELFF
TRBD2	TRBV11-1	-	TRBJ2-7	TGTGCCAGCAGCTTTCGGCTAGCGGGGGGGCCCTACGAGCAGTACTTC	CASSFRLAGGPYEQYF
TRBD2	TRBV27	medium-sized	TRBJ2-7	TGTGCCAGCAGTTTCAGCGGGAGGAGATACGAGCAGTACTTC	CASSFSGRRYEQYF
TRBD2	TRBV5-4	-	TRBJ2-3	TGTGCCAGCAGCCCCCAGTGGCGGGGGAGGGGCACAGATACGCAGTATTTT	CASSPQWRGRGTDTQYF
-	TRBV7-2	-	TRBJ1-1	TGTGCCAGCAGCGCGACAGGGAACACTGAAGCTTTCTTT	CASSATGNTEAFF
-	TRBV7-2	-	TRBJ2-5	TGTGCCAGCAGCTTAGGAGACTACCGTTCGGAGACCCAGTACTTC	CASSLGDYRSETQYF
-	TRBV7-2	-	TRBJ2-1	TGTGCCAGCAGCTTAAGCTACTACAATGAGCAGTTCTTC	CASSLSYYNEQFF
-	TRBV12-3/TRBV12-4	-	TRBJ2-5	TGTGCCAGCAGTATCGTGGAGACCCAGTACTTC	CASSIVETQYF
TRBD1	TRBV19	-	TRBJ2-5	TGTGCCAGTAAACCCAGGACAGGACAAGAGACCCAGTACTTC	CASKPRTGQETQYF
-	TRBV28	-	TRBJ2-5	TGTGCCAGCAGTTTCGGAGAGACCCAGTACTTC	CASSFGETQYF
-	TRBV7-2	-	TRBJ1-1	TGTGCCAGCAGCTTAGTTGGGGGGGCGGAGACTGAAGCTTTCTTT	CASSLVGGAETEAFF
TRBD1	TRBV28	-	TRBJ1-5	TGTGCTACTGGGGCAGGGGGTCAGCCCCAGCATTTT	CATGAGGQPQHF
-	TRBV6-5	-	TRBJ2-5	TGTGCCAGCAGCACCCGGACAGTCGGGGTCGGGACCCAGTACTTC	CASSTRTVGVGTQYF
-	TRBV2	-	TRBJ2-1	TGTGCCAGCAGTCCCAAGTTCTTC	CASSPKFF
TRBD1	TRBV6-5	-	TRBJ1-1	TGTGCCAGCACCCCGGGACAGGGGGTTAACACTGAAGCTTTCTTT	CASTPGQGVNTEAFF
-	TRBV18	once	TRBJ2-5	TGTGCCAGCTCACCACTAGCGGCCATCCAAGAGACCCAGTACTTC	CASSPLAAIQETQYF
TRBD1	TRBV7-3	-	TRBJ1-1	TGTGCCAGCAGCGCTACCCGGGACAGCCAGAGGGCTTTCTTT	CASSATRDSQRAFF
TRBD2	TRBV5-4	-	TRBJ2-5	TGTGCCAGCAGCTTGGGGCTAGCGGGGGGCGTTCAGGAGACCCAGTACTTC	CASSLGLAGGVQETQYF
TRBD1	TRBV29-1	-	TRBJ2-3	TGCAGCCAGGGACAGGGAGGGACGCAGTATTTT	CSQGQGGTQYF
-	TRBV15	once	TRBJ1-6	TGTGCCACCAGCAGAACCAGGGAGGACGGTTCACCCCTCCACTTT	CATSRTREDGSPLHF